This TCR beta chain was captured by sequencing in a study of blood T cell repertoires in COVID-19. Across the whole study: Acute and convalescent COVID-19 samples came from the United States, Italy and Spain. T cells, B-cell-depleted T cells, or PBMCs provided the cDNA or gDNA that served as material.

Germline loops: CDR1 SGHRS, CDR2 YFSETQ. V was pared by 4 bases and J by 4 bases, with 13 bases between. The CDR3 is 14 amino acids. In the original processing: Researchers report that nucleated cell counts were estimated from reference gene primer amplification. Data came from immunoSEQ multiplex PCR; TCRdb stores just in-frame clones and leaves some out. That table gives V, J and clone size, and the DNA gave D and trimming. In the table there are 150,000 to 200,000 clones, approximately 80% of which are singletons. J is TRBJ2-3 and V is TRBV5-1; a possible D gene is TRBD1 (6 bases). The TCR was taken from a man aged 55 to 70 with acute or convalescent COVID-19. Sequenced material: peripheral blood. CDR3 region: CASSLQGTSDTQYF. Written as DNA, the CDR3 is TGCGCCAGCAGCCTACAGGGTACCTCAGATACGCAGTATTTT.